The rows below give T cell receptor beta chains drawn from one sample of a study of control samples from healthy donors and cancer patients. Sequencing used immunoSEQ multiplex PCR; TCRdb keeps in-frame clones, though not all of them. The table shows 130,000 or so clones, with roughly nine tenths occurring only once. The sequencing sample was made of blood. Source of these receptors: a man aged 18-30 years in good health. Each CDR3 is given with its conserved first and last residue. D genes are given only for firm matches. Clone size appears in some rows only: once, few, many, or a class for an expanded clone.

V,length,J,size,D,CDR3,DNA
TRBV7-2,14,TRBJ1-2,.,.,CASSLRIPVNGYTF,TGTGCCAGCAGCTTACGTATCCCGGTGAATGGCTACACCTTC
TRBV2,16,TRBJ1-5,.,TRBD1,CASSEGTAIGNQPQHF,TGTGCCAGCAGTGAGGGGACAGCGATAGGCAATCAGCCCCAGCATTTT
TRBV7-6,12,TRBJ1-3,.,.,CASSFSGNTIYF,TGTGCCAGCAGCTTTTCTGGAAACACCATATATTTT
TRBV2,13,TRBJ2-7,.,.,CASSEAGAYEQYF,TGTGCCAGCAGTGAAGCCGGAGCCTACGAGCAGTACTTC
TRBV11-2,13,TRBJ1-1,.,.,CASSLYRDTEAFF,TGTGCCAGCAGCCTCTACAGGGACACTGAAGCTTTCTTT
TRBV3-1/TRBV3-2,17,TRBJ1-3,.,.,CASSQDRDSRSGNTIYF,TGTGCCAGCAGCCAAGACCGGGACTCCCGCTCTGGAAACACCATATATTTT
TRBV9,13,TRBJ1-1,.,.,CASSVDLATEAFF,TGTGCCAGCAGCGTAGATCTGGCCACTGAAGCTTTCTTT
TRBV4-3,14,TRBJ2-7,.,.,CASSQDFLEDEQYF,TGCGCCAGCAGCCAAGATTTCTTAGAGGACGAGCAGTACTTC
TRBV2,13,TRBJ1-2,.,.,CASSEVPGNGYTF,TGTGCCAGCAGTGAAGTGCCTGGAAATGGCTACACCTTC
TRBV30,15,TRBJ2-1,.,.,CAWSVLQGVYNEQFF,TGTGCCTGGAGTGTTCTACAGGGAGTCTACAATGAGCAGTTCTTC
TRBV7-9,18,TRBJ1-6,.,TRBD1,CASSSRDRIFSYNSPLHF,TGTGCCAGCAGCTCCCGGGACAGGATTTTCTCCTATAATTCACCCCTCCACTTT
TRBV12-3/TRBV12-4,13,TRBJ1-5,.,.,CASSLSSRQPQHF,TGTGCCAGCAGCTTATCGTCCCGGCAGCCCCAGCATTTT
TRBV5-5,15,TRBJ1-2,once,.,CASSLGFGANYGYTF,TGTGCCAGCAGCTTGGGGTTTGGAGCTAACTATGGCTACACCTTC
TRBV19,15,TRBJ1-4,.,.,CASSILGQATEKLFF,TGTGCCAGTAGTATCTTGGGACAAGCTACTGAAAAACTGTTTTTT
TRBV5-1,14,TRBJ1-3,few,.,CASSLTPGGNTIYF,TGCGCCAGCAGCTTGACGCCAGGGGGAAACACCATATATTTT
TRBV6-6,14,TRBJ2-1,.,.,CASSYRQSYNEQFF,TGTGCCAGCAGTTATCGGCAGTCTTACAATGAGCAGTTCTTC
TRBV5-6,15,TRBJ2-7,.,.,CASSRARLSHNEQYF,TGTGCCAGCAGCCGGGCGCGACTCTCCCACAACGAGCAGTACTTC
TRBV7-3,15,TRBJ2-5,.,TRBD2,CASSLSGTSDETQYF,TGTGCCAGCAGCTTGTCCGGGACTAGCGACGAGACCCAGTACTTC
TRBV6-2/TRBV6-3,16,TRBJ2-4,.,.,CASSSDSEPGKNIQYF,TGTGCCAGCAGTTCGGACTCCGAGCCTGGCAAAAACATTCAGTACTTC
TRBV6-5,14,TRBJ1-1,.,TRBD1,CASSYTGGYTEAFF,TGTGCCAGCAGTTACACAGGGGGCTACACTGAAGCTTTCTTT
TRBV2,13,TRBJ2-1,.,.,CASSATTPSEQFF,TGTGCCAGCAGTGCTACTACACCAAGTGAGCAGTTCTTC
TRBV5-4,17,TRBJ2-2,.,TRBD2,CASSAGTSGGPAGELFF,TGTGCCAGCAGCGCCGGGACTAGCGGGGGGCCCGCCGGGGAGCTGTTTTTT
TRBV5-6,13,TRBJ1-5,.,TRBD1,CASSPDRAQPQHF,TGTGCCAGCAGCCCCGACAGGGCTCAGCCCCAGCATTTT
TRBV29-1,15,TRBJ1-2,.,TRBD1,CSVGSGTGGDYGYTF,TGCAGCGTCGGGTCCGGGACAGGGGGCGACTATGGCTACACCTTC
TRBV12-3/TRBV12-4,11,TRBJ1-1,.,.,CASSTGLEAFF,TGTGCCAGCAGCACAGGACTTGAAGCTTTCTTT
TRBV27,14,TRBJ2-1,.,TRBD2,CASSSGGPHNEQFF,TGTGCCAGCTCTAGCGGGGGGCCCCACAATGAGCAGTTCTTC
TRBV11-3,14,TRBJ2-5,.,TRBD2,CASSRGGKGETQYF,TGTGCCAGCAGCCGCGGGGGGAAGGGGGAGACCCAGTACTTC
TRBV10-3,13,TRBJ2-7,.,.,CAILIGRTYEQYF,TGTGCCATCCTGATTGGGAGAACCTACGAGCAGTACTTC
TRBV27,16,TRBJ1-2,.,TRBD1,CASSPNDRGYEYGYTF,TGTGCCAGCAGCCCTAACGACAGGGGGTATGAATATGGCTACACCTTC
TRBV4-1,18,TRBJ2-2,few,TRBD2,CASSQVVAGGLNTGELFF,TGCGCCAGCAGCCAAGTCGTTGCGGGGGGCTTGAACACCGGGGAGCTGTTTTTT
TRBV11-2,15,TRBJ2-7,.,TRBD1,CASSLSRGPVYEQYF,TGTGCCAGCAGCTTATCCAGGGGGCCTGTCTACGAGCAGTACTTC
TRBV2,15,TRBJ1-4,.,TRBD1,CASSARDSVLGKLFF,TGTGCCAGCAGTGCGCGGGACAGCGTCCTGGGAAAACTGTTTTTT
TRBV7-9,15,TRBJ1-1,.,.,CASSLGGFLNTEAFF,TGTGCCAGCAGCTTAGGGGGTTTTTTGAACACTGAAGCTTTCTTT
TRBV3-1/TRBV3-2,13,TRBJ2-1,.,.,CASSQSRDDEQFF,TGTGCCAGCAGCCAATCCAGGGACGATGAGCAGTTCTTC
TRBV7-6,14,TRBJ1-1,.,.,CASSSGGTVTEAFF,TGTGCCAGCAGCTCCGGCGGGACGGTCACTGAAGCTTTCTTT
TRBV30,13,TRBJ1-4,.,.,CAWSVLSGEKLFF,TGTGCCTGGAGTGTACTTTCGGGTGAAAAACTGTTTTTT
TRBV9,17,TRBJ2-1,few,TRBD2,CASSAGTSGFGYNEQFF,TGTGCCAGCAGCGCCGGGACTAGCGGGTTCGGGTACAATGAGCAGTTCTTC
TRBV10-3,20,TRBJ2-1,.,TRBD2,CAIKEEVRGTSGGLYNEQFF,TGTGCCATCAAGGAAGAGGTTAGAGGGACTAGCGGGGGATTATACAATGAGCAGTTCTTC
TRBV2,11,TRBJ2-3,.,.,CASRILDTQYF,TGTGCCAGCAGAATACTCGATACGCAGTATTTT
TRBV11-3,14,TRBJ2-5,.,TRBD1,CASSARDSQETQYF,TGTGCCAGCAGCGCCCGGGACAGCCAAGAGACCCAGTACTTC
TRBV2,18,TRBJ1-5,once,TRBD1,CASSRYPPGQGYNQPQHF,TGTGCCAGCAGCCGCTATCCTCCGGGACAGGGGTACAATCAGCCCCAGCATTTT
TRBV19,16,TRBJ1-5,.,.,CASRPEYLRSNQPQHF,TGTGCCAGTAGACCGGAATACCTTAGAAGCAATCAGCCCCAGCATTTT
TRBV3-1/TRBV3-2,16,TRBJ2-1,.,.,CASSRVLSGGSNEQFF,TGTGCCAGCAGCCGAGTACTCTCTGGGGGGTCCAATGAGCAGTTCTTC
TRBV21-1,16,TRBJ2-1,.,.,CASSKVCHPGGDEQFF,TGTGCCAGCAGCAAAGTGTGCCATCCGGGGGGGGATGAGCAGTTCTTC
TRBV9,16,TRBJ2-7,.,.,CASSPPRGEGPYEQYF,TGTGCCAGCAGCCCTCCCAGGGGGGAGGGGCCCTACGAGCAGTACTTC